These T cell receptor beta chains were read from a single sample in a study of T cell responses to AZD1222 COVID-19 vaccine. The data were produced by immunoSEQ multiplex PCR, yet TCRdb's version contains in-frame clones alone and is incomplete. Counted here are some 110,000 clones, 85% to 95% occurring once; the ten biggest clones make up 1.7%. The material was peripheral blood, obtained on day 0 of AZD1222 vaccination. The receptor set was obtained from an adult in good health. Both conserved end residues are part of each CDR3. D genes are given only for firm matches. Where a row states a size, it is once, few, many or the class of an expanded clone; other rows omit it.

J gene: TRBJ1-4
clone size: -
D gene: -
V gene: TRBV19
CDR3 protein: CASSTQQATNEKLFF
CDR3 DNA: TGTGCCAGTAGTACCCAACAGGCAACTAATGAAAAACTGTTTTTT

J gene: TRBJ1-2
clone size: -
D gene: TRBD1
V gene: TRBV2
CDR3 protein: CASSVARGTYGYTF
CDR3 DNA: TGTGCCAGCAGCGTGGCCAGGGGGACCTATGGCTACACCTTC

J gene: TRBJ1-2
clone size: -
D gene: TRBD1
V gene: TRBV3-1/TRBV3-2
CDR3 protein: CASTPGAGGGYGYTF
CDR3 DNA: TGTGCCAGCACCCCTGGGGCAGGGGGCGGCTATGGCTACACCTTC

J gene: TRBJ1-5
clone size: -
D gene: -
V gene: TRBV19
CDR3 protein: CASSPRGHQPQHF
CDR3 DNA: TGTGCCAGTAGTCCCCGGGGTCATCAGCCCCAGCATTTT

J gene: TRBJ2-1
clone size: -
D gene: TRBD2
V gene: TRBV7-8
CDR3 protein: CASSLAALAGAQFF
CDR3 DNA: TGTGCCAGCAGCTTAGCCGCTCTAGCGGGAGCACAGTTCTTC

J gene: TRBJ2-1
clone size: -
D gene: TRBD1
V gene: TRBV11-3
CDR3 protein: CASSLFGQGAYNEQFF
CDR3 DNA: TGTGCCAGCAGCTTATTCGGGCAGGGGGCGTACAATGAGCAGTTCTTC

J gene: TRBJ2-7
clone size: -
D gene: -
V gene: TRBV30
CDR3 protein: CAWSVSRMSASQYF
CDR3 DNA: TGTGCCTGGAGTGTAAGTCGGATGTCGGCCTCTCAGTACTTC

J gene: TRBJ1-2
clone size: -
D gene: -
V gene: TRBV5-6
CDR3 protein: CASSLGHPRPGYTF
CDR3 DNA: TGTGCCAGCAGCTTGGGGCATCCCAGGCCAGGCTACACCTTC

J gene: TRBJ1-4
clone size: -
D gene: TRBD1
V gene: TRBV5-1
CDR3 protein: CASSRQGTNEKLFF
CDR3 DNA: TGCGCCAGCAGCCGACAGGGGACTAATGAAAAACTGTTTTTT

J gene: TRBJ2-5
clone size: -
D gene: TRBD1
V gene: TRBV18
CDR3 protein: CASSPLRGQGAVAENQETQYF
CDR3 DNA: TGTGCCAGCTCACCACTTAGAGGCCAGGGGGCCGTAGCGGAAAACCAAGAGACCCAGTACTTC

J gene: TRBJ1-5
clone size: -
D gene: TRBD1
V gene: TRBV7-2
CDR3 protein: CASSSTGGQPQHF
CDR3 DNA: TGTGCCAGCAGCTCAACAGGGGGACAGCCCCAGCATTTT

J gene: TRBJ1-1
clone size: -
D gene: TRBD1
V gene: TRBV18
CDR3 protein: CASSPGTGSRNTEAFF
CDR3 DNA: TGTGCCAGCTCACCAGGGACAGGGTCGCGGAACACTGAAGCTTTCTTT

J gene: TRBJ1-2
clone size: -
D gene: -
V gene: TRBV18
CDR3 protein: CASSPPGSYGYTF
CDR3 DNA: TGTGCCAGCTCACCCCCGGGATCCTACGGCTACACCTTC

J gene: TRBJ2-2
clone size: -
D gene: -
V gene: TRBV9
CDR3 protein: CASSPQPGGELFF
CDR3 DNA: TGTGCCAGCAGTCCGCAACCGGGCGGGGAGCTGTTTTTT

J gene: TRBJ2-6
clone size: -
D gene: -
V gene: TRBV21-1
CDR3 protein: CASSKVSGPGANVLTF
CDR3 DNA: TGTGCCAGCAGCAAAGTGTCAGGGCCTGGGGCCAACGTCCTGACTTTC

J gene: TRBJ1-3
clone size: once
D gene: -
V gene: TRBV2
CDR3 protein: CASSGLGAGNTIYF
CDR3 DNA: TGTGCCAGCAGTGGATTGGGGGCCGGAAACACCATATATTTT

J gene: TRBJ1-1
clone size: once
D gene: -
V gene: TRBV25-1
CDR3 protein: CASSATSMYTEAFF
CDR3 DNA: TGTGCCAGCAGTGCAACCTCCATGTACACTGAAGCTTTCTTT

J gene: TRBJ2-1
clone size: -
D gene: TRBD2
V gene: TRBV18
CDR3 protein: CASSPLEIQGGSYNEQFF
CDR3 DNA: TGTGCCAGCTCACCATTGGAAATCCAGGGAGGGTCCTACAATGAGCAGTTCTTC

J gene: TRBJ2-2
clone size: -
D gene: TRBD2
V gene: TRBV4-1
CDR3 protein: CASSQVPTSVSRGTGELFF
CDR3 DNA: TGCGCCAGCAGCCAAGTACCGACTAGCGTCTCGCGTGGCACCGGGGAGCTGTTTTTT

J gene: TRBJ2-1
clone size: -
D gene: TRBD2
V gene: TRBV7-3
CDR3 protein: CASSSTRGGYNEQFF
CDR3 DNA: TGTGCCAGCAGCTCTACTCGCGGGGGTTACAATGAGCAGTTCTTC

J gene: TRBJ2-5
clone size: -
D gene: -
V gene: TRBV11-3
CDR3 protein: CASSLDGRPQETQYF
CDR3 DNA: TGTGCCAGCAGCTTAGATGGGAGACCTCAAGAGACCCAGTACTTC

J gene: TRBJ2-1
clone size: -
D gene: -
V gene: TRBV24-1
CDR3 protein: CAPPAPGLYNEQFF
CDR3 DNA: TGTGCCCCTCCAGCCCCGGGACTTTACAATGAGCAGTTCTTC

J gene: TRBJ2-5
clone size: once
D gene: -
V gene: TRBV7-9
CDR3 protein: CASSPIPRGSREIWETQYF
CDR3 DNA: TGTGCCAGCAGCCCAATTCCCAGGGGATCAAGGGAGATATGGGAGACCCAGTACTTC

J gene: TRBJ1-5
clone size: -
D gene: -
V gene: TRBV28
CDR3 protein: CASSWGGGSGQPQHF
CDR3 DNA: TGTGCCAGCAGTTGGGGGGGCGGGTCTGGTCAGCCCCAGCATTTT

J gene: TRBJ1-6
clone size: few
D gene: -
V gene: TRBV11-2
CDR3 protein: CASSLDLWGGNSPLHF
CDR3 DNA: TGTGCCAGCAGCTTAGATCTATGGGGGGGGAATTCACCCCTCCACTTT

J gene: TRBJ1-2
clone size: -
D gene: -
V gene: TRBV6-4
CDR3 protein: CASSDSLSWIGSRTGGYTF
CDR3 DNA: TGTGCCAGCAGTGACTCGTTGTCATGGATCGGATCTCGAACGGGGGGCTACACCTTC

J gene: TRBJ1-3
clone size: -
D gene: -
V gene: TRBV6-1
CDR3 protein: CASSEGGTRNTIYF
CDR3 DNA: TGTGCCAGCAGTGAAGGGGGGACTAGAAACACCATATATTTT

J gene: TRBJ2-5
clone size: once
D gene: TRBD1
V gene: TRBV7-2
CDR3 protein: CASGTGTTETQYF
CDR3 DNA: TGTGCCAGCGGGACAGGGACTACAGAGACCCAGTACTTC

J gene: TRBJ1-1
clone size: -
D gene: TRBD1
V gene: TRBV6-5
CDR3 protein: CASSRDRHNTEAFF
CDR3 DNA: TGTGCCAGCAGCCGGGACAGGCACAACACTGAAGCTTTCTTT

J gene: TRBJ1-5
clone size: -
D gene: -
V gene: TRBV4-1
CDR3 protein: CASSQDSGQLYSNQPQHF
CDR3 DNA: TGCGCCAGCAGCCAAGATTCTGGACAGCTATATAGCAATCAGCCCCAGCATTTT

J gene: TRBJ2-1
clone size: -
D gene: -
V gene: TRBV5-1
CDR3 protein: CASSLSTSRSYNEQFF
CDR3 DNA: TGCGCCAGCAGCTTGTCAACCAGTCGCTCCTACAATGAGCAGTTCTTC

J gene: TRBJ2-1
clone size: -
D gene: -
V gene: TRBV3-1/TRBV3-2
CDR3 protein: CASSHETVTGPYNEQFF
CDR3 DNA: TGTGCCAGCAGCCACGAAACGGTGACAGGACCCTACAATGAGCAGTTCTTC

J gene: TRBJ1-6
clone size: -
D gene: -
V gene: TRBV6-5
CDR3 protein: CASRINQGNSPLHF
CDR3 DNA: TGTGCCAGCAGGATAAATCAGGGGAATTCACCCCTCCACTTT

J gene: TRBJ1-3
clone size: -
D gene: -
V gene: TRBV7-8
CDR3 protein: CASSQRGVGNTIYF
CDR3 DNA: TGTGCCAGCAGCCAGCGGGGCGTTGGAAACACCATATATTTT

J gene: TRBJ1-2
clone size: -
D gene: -
V gene: TRBV6-6
CDR3 protein: CASTKNFPGVSGYTF
CDR3 DNA: TGTGCCAGCACTAAAAACTTTCCAGGGGTTAGTGGCTACACCTTC

J gene: TRBJ1-1
clone size: once
D gene: -
V gene: TRBV19
CDR3 protein: CASRARNTEAFF
CDR3 DNA: TGTGCCAGTAGAGCAAGGAACACTGAAGCTTTCTTT

J gene: TRBJ1-1
clone size: once
D gene: -
V gene: TRBV18
CDR3 protein: CASSPSQMNTEAFF
CDR3 DNA: TGTGCCAGCTCACCAAGCCAGATGAACACTGAAGCTTTCTTT

J gene: TRBJ1-5
clone size: -
D gene: TRBD1
V gene: TRBV9
CDR3 protein: CASSSGQGRSNQPQHF
CDR3 DNA: TGTGCCAGCAGCAGCGGACAGGGGAGAAGCAATCAGCCCCAGCATTTT

J gene: TRBJ2-3
clone size: -
D gene: TRBD2
V gene: TRBV29-1
CDR3 protein: CSANRVAGGPLGTQYF
CDR3 DNA: TGCAGCGCCAATCGGGTAGCGGGGGGGCCCTTAGGTACGCAGTATTTT

J gene: TRBJ2-7
clone size: -
D gene: TRBD1
V gene: TRBV18
CDR3 protein: CASSPPTTGPLYEQYF
CDR3 DNA: TGTGCCAGCTCACCACCGACGACAGGGCCCCTCTACGAGCAGTACTTC

J gene: TRBJ1-3
clone size: -
D gene: -
V gene: TRBV19
CDR3 protein: CASSIQSSSGNTIYF
CDR3 DNA: TGTGCCAGTAGTATCCAATCGAGCTCTGGAAACACCATATATTTT

J gene: TRBJ2-1
clone size: -
D gene: -
V gene: TRBV29-1
CDR3 protein: CSAHHNEQFF
CDR3 DNA: TGCAGCGCGCACCACAATGAGCAGTTCTTC

J gene: TRBJ1-2
clone size: -
D gene: -
V gene: TRBV6-4
CDR3 protein: CASSEEHLVTNGYTF
CDR3 DNA: TGTGCCAGCAGTGAAGAACACCTCGTCACAAATGGCTACACCTTC

J gene: TRBJ1-2
clone size: -
D gene: -
V gene: TRBV7-2
CDR3 protein: CASSPSLANYGYTF
CDR3 DNA: TGTGCCAGCAGCCCGTCCCTAGCTAACTATGGCTACACCTTC

J gene: TRBJ2-3
clone size: -
D gene: TRBD1
V gene: TRBV11-2
CDR3 protein: CASSIGTGGPDTQYF
CDR3 DNA: TGTGCCAGCAGCATTGGGACAGGGGGTCCAGATACGCAGTATTTT

J gene: TRBJ2-7
clone size: -
D gene: TRBD1
V gene: TRBV29-1
CDR3 protein: CSVVDRAGDEQYF
CDR3 DNA: TGCAGCGTGGTGGACAGGGCTGGTGACGAGCAGTACTTC

J gene: TRBJ1-1
clone size: -
D gene: TRBD1
V gene: TRBV7-9
CDR3 protein: CASSSGTVVRNTEAFF
CDR3 DNA: TGTGCCAGCAGCTCGGGGACAGTCGTACGGAACACTGAAGCTTTCTTT

J gene: TRBJ2-1
clone size: -
D gene: -
V gene: TRBV5-5
CDR3 protein: CASSPSLGLGGNEQFF
CDR3 DNA: TGTGCCAGCAGCCCATCCCTTGGGCTCGGAGGCAATGAGCAGTTCTTC

J gene: TRBJ2-7
clone size: -
D gene: TRBD1
V gene: TRBV30
CDR3 protein: CAWRVTGGPYEQYF
CDR3 DNA: TGTGCCTGGAGAGTGACAGGGGGCCCCTACGAGCAGTACTTC

J gene: TRBJ2-7
clone size: -
D gene: -
V gene: TRBV2
CDR3 protein: CASSEPGAYEQYF
CDR3 DNA: TGTGCCAGCAGTGAACCCGGGGCCTACGAGCAGTACTTC

J gene: TRBJ1-1
clone size: once
D gene: TRBD1
V gene: TRBV19
CDR3 protein: CASKEDRVGTEAFF
CDR3 DNA: TGTGCCAGTAAGGAAGACAGGGTGGGCACTGAAGCTTTCTTT

J gene: TRBJ1-2
clone size: -
D gene: -
V gene: TRBV6-5
CDR3 protein: CASRVSGLTNYGYTF
CDR3 DNA: TGTGCCAGCAGAGTTTCTGGTCTTACTAACTATGGCTACACCTTC

J gene: TRBJ1-2
clone size: -
D gene: -
V gene: TRBV15
CDR3 protein: CATSRDLAGAANYGYTF
CDR3 DNA: TGTGCCACCAGCAGAGATTTAGCGGGTGCAGCTAACTATGGCTACACCTTC

J gene: TRBJ2-5
clone size: -
D gene: TRBD1
V gene: TRBV5-1
CDR3 protein: CASSFNPQGAAETQYF
CDR3 DNA: TGCGCCAGCAGCTTTAACCCACAGGGGGCTGCGGAGACCCAGTACTTC